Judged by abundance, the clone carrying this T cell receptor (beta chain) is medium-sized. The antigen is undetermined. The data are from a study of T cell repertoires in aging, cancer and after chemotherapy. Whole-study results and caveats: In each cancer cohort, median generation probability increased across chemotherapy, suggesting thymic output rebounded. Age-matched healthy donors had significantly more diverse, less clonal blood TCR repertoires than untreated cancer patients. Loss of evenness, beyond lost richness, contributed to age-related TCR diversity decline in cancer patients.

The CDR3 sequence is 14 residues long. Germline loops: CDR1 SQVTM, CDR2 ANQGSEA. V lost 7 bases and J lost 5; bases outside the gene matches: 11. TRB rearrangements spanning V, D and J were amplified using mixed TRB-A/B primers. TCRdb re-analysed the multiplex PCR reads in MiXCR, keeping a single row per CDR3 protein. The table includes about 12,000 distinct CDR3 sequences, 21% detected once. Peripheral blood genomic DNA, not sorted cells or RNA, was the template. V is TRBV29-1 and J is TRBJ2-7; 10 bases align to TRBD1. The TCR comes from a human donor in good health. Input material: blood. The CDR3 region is CSAIGTGVRNEQYF. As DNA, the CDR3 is TGCAGCGCCATTGGGACAGGGGTCCGGAACGAGCAGTACTTC.